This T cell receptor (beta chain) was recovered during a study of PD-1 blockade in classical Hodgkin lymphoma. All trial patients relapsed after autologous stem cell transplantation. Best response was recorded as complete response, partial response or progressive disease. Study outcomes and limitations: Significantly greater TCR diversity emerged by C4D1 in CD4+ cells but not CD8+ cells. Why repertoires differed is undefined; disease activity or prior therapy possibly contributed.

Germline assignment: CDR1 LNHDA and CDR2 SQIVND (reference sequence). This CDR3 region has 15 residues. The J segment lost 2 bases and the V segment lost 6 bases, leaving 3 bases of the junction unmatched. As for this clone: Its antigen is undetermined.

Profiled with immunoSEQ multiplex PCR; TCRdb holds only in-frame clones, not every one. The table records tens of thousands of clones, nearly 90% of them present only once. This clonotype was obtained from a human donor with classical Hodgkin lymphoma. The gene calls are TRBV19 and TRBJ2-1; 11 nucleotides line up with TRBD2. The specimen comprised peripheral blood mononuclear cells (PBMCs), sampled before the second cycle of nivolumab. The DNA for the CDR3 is TGTGCCAGTAGCTTAGCGGGAGGGCCCTACAATGAGCAGTTCTTC. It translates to CASSLAGGPYNEQFF.